Listed here are 25 T cell receptor beta chains from one sample, sequenced in a study of memory CD4+ T cells and cytomegalovirus serostatus. The sort gate was single viable CD3+CD4+CD8-CD45RO+ cells for memory CD4+ T cells. Using immunoSEQ multiplex PCR, the repertoire was profiled, and TCRdb retains in-frame clones only, with some absent. The sample contains around 40,000 clones, 78% of which appear only once. Sequencing input: memory CD4+ T cells from blood. Receptor source: an adult in good health and CMV-seronegative.

The chain joins TRBV7-6 to TRBJ2-2; D is unresolved. The CDR3 extends over 15 amino acids. Germline V lookup: CDR1 SGHVS, CDR2 FNYEAQ. Trimming cost V 4 bases and J 5 bases, with 14 bases left between them. CDR3 in DNA: TGTGCCAGCAGCTCCCCAGTTTTAAGAACCGGGGAGCTGTTTTTT. Amino acids: CASSSPVLRTGELFF.

The chain combines TRBV7-9 with TRBJ2-5; D might be TRBD2 (7 bases). CDR3 length: 15 amino acids. Trimming pared 5 bases from V and 2 bases from J, leaving 15 bases between. CDR1 and CDR2 (germline): SEHNR, FQNEAQ (reference sequence). The CDR3 coding sequence is TGTGCCAGCAGCCCGAACGGGGGGCCTCAAGAGACCCAGTACTTC. This encodes CASSPNGGPQETQYF.

The chain employs TRBV7-2 and TRBJ1-1; maybe TRBD1 (5 bases). V was pared by 5 bases and J by 0 bases, with 7 bases between. The CDR3 length is 13 residues. Per germline, CDR1 SGHTA and CDR2 FQGNSA. Here the CDR3 reads CASSATVNTEAFF. The CDR3 coding sequence is TGTGCCAGCAGCGCGACAGTGAACACTGAAGCTTTCTTT.

The chain combines TRBV5-4 with TRBJ1-2; D is uncertain. Trimming shortened V by 0 bases and J by 6 bases, and 12 bases separated the two germline ends. This CDR3 has 14 amino acids. Germline values: CDR1 SGHNT, CDR2 YYREEE (reference sequence). The CDR3 DNA follows: TGTGCCAGCAGCTTGGTTTCGACTCAGGATGGCTACACCTTC. As protein: CASSLVSTQDGYTF.

This clone appeared a single time. The CDR3 DNA follows: TGTGCCTGGAGCGGGGCCCCAACGTATAGCAATCAGCCCCAGCATTTT. As protein: CAWSGAPTYSNQPQHF. The V and J genes are TRBV30 and TRBJ1-5; D is possibly TRBD1 (5 bases). There are 16 residues in the CDR3. V lost 3 bases and J 0 bases, leaving 15 bases between the germline ends. Germline lookup yields CDR1 GTSNPN and CDR2 SVGIG (reference sequence).

The chain employs TRBV7-2 and TRBJ2-7; D remains unclear. V was clipped by 5 bases and J by 1 base, with 9 bases between them. Per the germline V gene, CDR1 is SGHTA and CDR2 is FQGNSA. CDR3 length: 13 residues. This CDR3 reads CASSVTLSYEQYF. The CDR3 region has the DNA TGTGCCAGCAGCGTTACACTATCCTACGAGCAGTACTTC.

CDR3 sequence (DNA): TGTGCCAGCAGCCAAGTAACGGATAATGAAAAACTGTTTTTT. Amino acid sequence: CASSQVTDNEKLFF. The chain carries TRBV4-2 and TRBJ1-4; D uncertain. Looked up from germline, CDR1 is LGHNA and CDR2 is YNFKEQ. This CDR3 is built from 14 residues. The V gene lost 1 base and the J gene lost 4 bases, with 7 bases spanning the gap.

The chain combines TRBV18 with TRBJ2-1; TRBD2 is a possible D gene (6 bases). V dropped 6 bases and J dropped 8 bases, with 17 bases sitting between them. The CDR3 covers 14 residues. Looked up from germline, CDR1 is KGHSH and CDR2 is LQKENI. CDR3 in DNA: TGTGCCAGCTCTCGTGGGGGGAATACCGATGAGCAGTTCTTC. Protein: CASSRGGNTDEQFF.

V and J are TRBV2 and TRBJ2-5, with D possibly matching TRBD1 (5 bases). This CDR3 contains 13 residues. Germline CDR1 is SNHLY and CDR2 is FYNNEI. With 3 bases removed from V and 3 bases from J, the gap between germline ends came to 8 bases. CDR3 amino acids: CASSERREETQYF. The CDR3 DNA is TGTGCCAGCAGTGAGCGCAGGGAAGAGACCCAGTACTTC.

The rearrangement uses TRBV6-1 and TRBJ1-4; the D is unclear. Germline CDR1 reads MNHNS; CDR2 reads SASEGT. The V and J ends lost 6 bases and 4 bases respectively, with 12 bases between them. The CDR3 spans 14 residues. The CDR3 DNA is TGTGCCAGCAGGTGGGCGGGAGATAATGAAAAACTGTTTTTT. It yields the protein CASRWAGDNEKLFF.

The V gene is TRBV5-6, the J gene TRBJ1-3, with a possible D match to TRBD1 (5 bases). V shed 4 bases and J shed 4 bases, with 18 bases lying between them. The germline CDR1 and CDR2 sequences are SGHDT and YYEEEE. CDR3 length equals 16 residues. The CDR3 sequence is CASSPSRGARGNTIYF. DNA of the CDR3: TGTGCCAGCAGCCCGAGCCGGGGCGCAAGAGGAAACACCATATATTTT.

The chain uses TRBV20-1 and TRBJ1-4; D gene uncertain. CDR1 and CDR2 (germline): DFQATT, SNEGSKA (reference sequence). Trimming removed 2 bases at V and 7 bases at J, with 5 bases between. The CDR3 covers 11 residues. The chain's CDR3 is CSARKGEKLFF. The CDR3 region has the DNA TGCAGTGCTAGAAAGGGTGAAAAACTGTTTTTT.

In this sample, this clone turned up once. The chain uses TRBV6-5 and TRBJ1-1; unclear D gene. The CDR3 consists of 14 residues. Germline-derived CDR1 and CDR2 are MNHEY and SVGAGI. Between the trimmed V and J ends, which lost 2 bases and 4 bases, there was a span of 11 bases. The CDR3 nucleotides read TGTGCCAGCAGTTACCGGGAGGGAGGCACTGAAGCTTTCTTT. Encoded protein: CASSYREGGTEAFF.

J is TRBJ2-7 and V is TRBV9; the match to TRBD2 covers 8 bases. Germline CDR1 SGDLS, CDR2 YYNGEE. The trim removed 4 bases at V and 7 bases at J, leaving 13 bases unmatched. This CDR3 contains 15 residues. The CDR3 DNA is TGTGCCAGCAGCTCTCAGACTAGCGTGTTCGGAGAGCAGTACTTC. Protein sequence: CASSSQTSVFGEQYF.

The chain links TRBV30 to TRBJ2-7; 8 bases are shared with TRBD1. V trimming: 3 bases; J trimming: 7 bases; junction bases outside the gene matches: 8. CDR1 is GTSNPN and CDR2 is SVGIG in the germline V gene (reference sequence). The CDR3 has 13 amino acids. This chain's CDR3 is CAWSGQGMREQYF. The CDR3 DNA is TGTGCCTGGAGCGGACAGGGTATGAGAGAGCAGTACTTC.

This sequence joins TRBV19 and TRBJ1-5, with 9 positions matching TRBD1. CDR1 and CDR2 from the germline V gene are LNHDA and SQIVND (reference sequence). J lost 2 bases, V lost 2 bases, and 1 base had no gene match. The CDR3 extends over 15 amino acids. Here the CDR3 reads CASSITGGGNQPQHF. The CDR3 DNA sequence: TGTGCCAGTAGTATAACAGGGGGCGGCAATCAGCCCCAGCATTTT.

The genes are TRBV18 and TRBJ1-1, with D possibly TRBD1 on 5 matching bases. Germline loops: CDR1 KGHSH, CDR2 LQKENI. The V end lost 1 base, the J end lost 1 base, and 7 bases lay between the germline ends. The CDR3 spans 14 residues. The CDR3 coding sequence is TGTGCCAGCTCACCACTTGGGGGGAACACTGAAGCTTTCTTT. Residues: CASSPLGGNTEAFF. Together with reference TRBV18 and TRBJ1-1, the CDR3 gives the full variable domain: NAGVMQNPRHLVRRRGQEARLRCSPMKGHSHVYWYRQLPEEGLKFMVYLQKENIIDESGMPKERFSAEFPKEGPSILRIQQVVRGDSAAYFCASSPLGGNTEAFFGQGTRLTVV.

This clone was counted once. The V call is TRBV19, the J call TRBJ2-1, with 9 bases fitting TRBD1. Germline CDR1 reads LNHDA; CDR2 reads SQIVND (reference sequence). The CDR3 runs 13 residues. The V and J ends lost 5 bases and 7 bases, in that order; junction bases with no gene match: 3. CDR3 DNA: TGTGCCAGTAGTCGGGACAGGGCTAATGAGCAGTTCTTC. This encodes CASSRDRANEQFF. Looking up the rest from reference TRBV19 and TRBJ2-1 gives the full variable domain: DGGITQSPKYLFRKEGQNVTLSCEQNLNHDAMYWYRQDPGQGLRLIYYSQIVNDFQKGDIAEGYSVSREKKESFPLTVTSAQKNPTAFYLCASSRDRANEQFFGPGTRLTVL.

V usage is TRBV10-2 and J usage is TRBJ1-1; D might be TRBD1 (6 bases). The CDR3 covers 15 residues. Germline lookup yields CDR1 WSHSY and CDR2 SAAADI. V lost 3 bases and J 1 base, leaving 12 bases between the germline ends. The CDR3 region has the DNA TGCGCCAGCAGTGATCGGGCAGGGGCGAACACTGAAGCTTTCTTT. This codes for CASSDRAGANTEAFF.

V and J are TRBV30 and TRBJ1-5; D remains unclear. From germline, CDR1 is GTSNPN and CDR2 SVGIG (reference sequence). The CDR3 contains 14 residues. V dropped 7 bases and J dropped 7 bases, with 20 bases sitting between them. In nucleotides, the CDR3 is TGTGCCTCTTCTACTGGGTTGGGAAAACAGCCCCAGCATTTT. Encoded protein: CASSTGLGKQPQHF.

The chain employs TRBV7-9 and TRBJ1-2; 10 bases map to TRBD1. The CDR3 totals 14 residues. V lost 5 bases and J lost 1; bases outside the gene matches: 1. CDR1 SEHNR and CDR2 FQNEAQ come from the germline V gene (reference sequence). CDR3 sequence: CASSRDRGNYGYTF. CDR3 DNA: TGTGCCAGCAGCAGGGACAGGGGTAACTATGGCTACACCTTC.

The CDR3 DNA is TGTGCCATCAGTGAGTCGGGGGTAAGCAATCAGCCCCAGCATTTT. Protein product: CAISESGVSNQPQHF. This chain links TRBV10-3 with TRBJ1-5, with a weak D call TRBD1 (5 bases). Looked up from germline, CDR1 is ENHRY and CDR2 is SYGVKD. The V gene lost 0 bases and the J gene lost 1 base, with 7 bases spanning the gap. This CDR3 region has 15 residues.

This chain connects TRBV27 to TRBJ2-2; 12 positions match TRBD2. The CDR3 consists of 15 residues. In germline, CDR1 is MNHEY, CDR2 SMNVEV (reference sequence). V shed 6 bases, J shed 5 bases, and the junction held 4 bases outside the gene matches. The CDR3 coding sequence is TGTGCCAGCAGAACTAGCGGGGGGAGGACCGGGGAGCTGTTTTTT. Its protein is CASRTSGGRTGELFF.

Of note for this clone: Other DNA sequences in the sample encode the same CDR3. As DNA, the CDR3 is TGTGCCAGCTCACCAGCGACTAATGAAAAACTGTTTTTT. Its protein product is CASSPATNEKLFF. This chain uses TRBV18 with TRBJ1-4, with D uncertain. The CDR3 is made up of 13 amino acids. The V and J ends lost 2 bases and 2 bases respectively, with 3 bases between them. Per the germline V gene, CDR1 is KGHSH and CDR2 is LQKENI.

This chain uses TRBV7-9 with TRBJ1-1, with no clear D. The germline V and J ends were trimmed by 1 base and 1 base, with 4 bases remaining between them. This CDR3 region has 13 residues. Germline CDR1 and CDR2: SEHNR and FQNEAQ (reference sequence). For the CDR3, the DNA is TGTGCCAGCAGCTTAGACTCGAACACTGAAGCTTTCTTT. It codes for CASSLDSNTEAFF.